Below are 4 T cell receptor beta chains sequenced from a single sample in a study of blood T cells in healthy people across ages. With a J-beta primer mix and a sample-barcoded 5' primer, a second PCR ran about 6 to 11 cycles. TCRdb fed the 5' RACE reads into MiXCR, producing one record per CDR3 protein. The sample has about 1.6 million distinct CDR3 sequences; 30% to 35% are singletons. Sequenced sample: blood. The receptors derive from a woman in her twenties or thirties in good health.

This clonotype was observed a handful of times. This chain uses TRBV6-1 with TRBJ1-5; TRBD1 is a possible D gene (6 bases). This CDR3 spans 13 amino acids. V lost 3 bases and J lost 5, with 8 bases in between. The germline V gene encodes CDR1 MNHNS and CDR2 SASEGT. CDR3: CASSDRGYQPQHF. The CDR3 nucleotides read TGTGCCAGCAGTGACAGGGGTTATCAGCCCCAGCATTTT.

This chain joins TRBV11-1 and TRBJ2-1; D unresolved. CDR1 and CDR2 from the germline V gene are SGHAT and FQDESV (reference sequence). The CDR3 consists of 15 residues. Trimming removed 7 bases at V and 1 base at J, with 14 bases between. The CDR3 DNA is TGTGCCAGCAACCAACTGGGATCGTCCTACAATGAGCAGTTCTTC. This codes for CASNQLGSSYNEQFF.

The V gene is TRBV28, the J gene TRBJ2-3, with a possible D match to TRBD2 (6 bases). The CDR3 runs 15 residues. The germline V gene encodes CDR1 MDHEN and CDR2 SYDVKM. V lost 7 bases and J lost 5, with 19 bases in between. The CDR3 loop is CASKKLTGVRDTQYF. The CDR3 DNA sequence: TGTGCCAGCAAGAAACTAACGGGAGTTAGAGATACGCAGTATTTT. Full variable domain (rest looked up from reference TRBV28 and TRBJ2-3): DVKVTQSSRYLVKRTGEKVFLECVQDMDHENMFWYRQDPGLGLRLIYFSYDVKMKEKGDIPEGYSVSREKKERFSLILESASTNQTSMYLCASKKLTGVRDTQYFGPGTRLTVL.

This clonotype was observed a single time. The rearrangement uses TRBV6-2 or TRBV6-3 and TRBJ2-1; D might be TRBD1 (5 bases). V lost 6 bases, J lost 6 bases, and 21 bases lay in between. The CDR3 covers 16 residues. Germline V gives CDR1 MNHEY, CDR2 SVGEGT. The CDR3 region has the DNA TGTGCCAGCAGGGGGAAAGTTGGGGCTAGACGCAATGAGCAGTTCTTC. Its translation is CASRGKVGARRNEQFF.